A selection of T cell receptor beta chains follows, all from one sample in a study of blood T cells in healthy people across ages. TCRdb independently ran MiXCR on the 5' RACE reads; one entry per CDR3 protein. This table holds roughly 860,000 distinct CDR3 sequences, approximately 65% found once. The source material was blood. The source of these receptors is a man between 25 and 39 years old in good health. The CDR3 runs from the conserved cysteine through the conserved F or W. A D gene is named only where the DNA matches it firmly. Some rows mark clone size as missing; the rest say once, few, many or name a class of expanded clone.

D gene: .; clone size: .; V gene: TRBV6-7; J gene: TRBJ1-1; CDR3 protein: CASSDNSMNTEAFF; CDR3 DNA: TGTGCCAGCAGTGATAACAGTATGAACACTGAAGCTTTCTTT
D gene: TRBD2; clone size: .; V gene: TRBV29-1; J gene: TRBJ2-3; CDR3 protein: CSVVAGGTDTQYF; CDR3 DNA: TGCAGCGTAGTAGCGGGTGGCACAGATACGCAGTATTTT
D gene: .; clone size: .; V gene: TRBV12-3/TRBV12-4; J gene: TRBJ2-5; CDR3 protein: CASTESETQYF; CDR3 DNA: TGTGCCAGCACCGAATCCGAGACCCAGTACTTC
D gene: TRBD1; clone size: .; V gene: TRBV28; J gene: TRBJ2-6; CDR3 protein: CASRRQGSGANVLTF; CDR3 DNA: TGTGCCAGCAGAAGACAGGGCTCTGGGGCCAACGTCCTGACTTTC
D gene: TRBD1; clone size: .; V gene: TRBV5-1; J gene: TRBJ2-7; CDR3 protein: CASSLGQGARSYEQYF; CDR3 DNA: TGCGCCAGCAGCTTGGGACAGGGGGCGCGGTCCTACGAGCAGTACTTC
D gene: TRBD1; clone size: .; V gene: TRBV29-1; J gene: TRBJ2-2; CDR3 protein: CSLDRGSGELFF; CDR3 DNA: TGCAGCTTGGACAGGGGCTCCGGGGAGCTGTTTTTT
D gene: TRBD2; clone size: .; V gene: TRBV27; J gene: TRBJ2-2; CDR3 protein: CASSILAGGLAGELFF; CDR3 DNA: TGTGCCAGCAGCATATTAGCGGGGGGGCTGGCCGGGGAGCTGTTTTTT
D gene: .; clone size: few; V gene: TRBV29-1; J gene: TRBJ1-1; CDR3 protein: CSAGGLRNTEAFF; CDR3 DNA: TGCAGCGCTGGGGGGTTAAGGAACACTGAAGCTTTCTTT
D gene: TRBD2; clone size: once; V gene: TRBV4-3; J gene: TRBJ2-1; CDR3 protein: CASSLGLAGVRNEQFF; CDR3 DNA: TGCGCCAGCAGCCTTGGACTAGCGGGGGTTCGCAATGAGCAGTTCTTC
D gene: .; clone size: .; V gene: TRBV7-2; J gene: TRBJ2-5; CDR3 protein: CASSLFSGAKQLSTQYF; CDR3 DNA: TGTGCCAGCAGCTTATTCTCTGGGGCCAAACAGTTGTCGACCCAGTACTTC
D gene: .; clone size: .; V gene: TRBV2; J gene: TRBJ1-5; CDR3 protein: CASRGDNSQPQHF; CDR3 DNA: TGTGCCAGCAGGGGGGACAACAGTCAGCCCCAGCATTTT
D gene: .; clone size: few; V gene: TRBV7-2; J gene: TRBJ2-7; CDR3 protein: CASSLESSARAYEQYF; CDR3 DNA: TGTGCCAGCAGCTTAGAGTCGTCAGCACGCGCGTACGAGCAGTACTTC
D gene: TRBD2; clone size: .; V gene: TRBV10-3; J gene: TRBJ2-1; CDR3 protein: CAISEGSGSGAPGSYNEQFF; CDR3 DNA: TGTGCCATCAGTGAGGGTTCGGGTAGCGGGGCCCCAGGCTCCTACAATGAGCAGTTCTTC
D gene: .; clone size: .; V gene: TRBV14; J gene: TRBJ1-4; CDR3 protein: CASSEGSEKLFF; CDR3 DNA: TGTGCCAGCAGTGAAGGGAGTGAAAAACTGTTTTTT
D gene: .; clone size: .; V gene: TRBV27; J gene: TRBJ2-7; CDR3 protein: CASPTSRGFYEQYF; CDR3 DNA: TGTGCCAGCCCCACTAGCCGGGGTTTCTACGAGCAGTACTTC
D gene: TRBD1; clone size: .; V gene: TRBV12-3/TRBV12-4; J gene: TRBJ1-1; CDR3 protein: CAGSSRTGVTEAFF; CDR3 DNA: TGTGCCGGCAGTTCGAGGACAGGGGTAACCGAAGCTTTCTTT
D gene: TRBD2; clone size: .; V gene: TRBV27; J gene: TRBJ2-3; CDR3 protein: CASSISGGNTDTQYF; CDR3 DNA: TGTGCCAGCAGTATTTCGGGGGGAAACACAGATACGCAGTATTTT
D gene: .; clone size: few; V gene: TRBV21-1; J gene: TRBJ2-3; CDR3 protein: CASSTRDRAGDTQYF; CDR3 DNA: TGTGCCAGCAGCACCCGGGACAGGGCAGGGGATACGCAGTATTTT
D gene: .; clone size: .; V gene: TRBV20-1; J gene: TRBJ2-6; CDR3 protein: CSARDKGVAPSGANVLTF; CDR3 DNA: TGCAGTGCTAGAGATAAGGGAGTAGCCCCCTCTGGGGCCAACGTCCTGACTTTC
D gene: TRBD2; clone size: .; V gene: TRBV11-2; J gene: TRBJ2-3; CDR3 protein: CASSLTSGLSTDTQYF; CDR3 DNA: TGTGCCAGCAGCTTAACTAGCGGCCTTAGCACAGATACGCAGTATTTT
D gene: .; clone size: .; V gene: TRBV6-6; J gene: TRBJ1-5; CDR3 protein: CASSWDITSQPQHF; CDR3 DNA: TGTGCCAGCAGCTGGGACATCACTAGTCAGCCCCAGCATTTT
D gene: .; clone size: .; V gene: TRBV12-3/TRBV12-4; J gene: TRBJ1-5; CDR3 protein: CASGIQGTAQPQHF; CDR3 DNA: TGTGCCAGCGGTATACAGGGAACGGCTCAGCCCCAGCATTTT
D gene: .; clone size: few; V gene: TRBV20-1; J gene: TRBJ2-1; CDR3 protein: CSASPGANNEQFF; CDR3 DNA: TGCAGTGCTAGTCCTGGCGCAAACAATGAGCAGTTCTTC
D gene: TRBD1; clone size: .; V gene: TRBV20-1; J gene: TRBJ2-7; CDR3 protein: CSASLGQDFYEQYF; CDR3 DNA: TGCAGTGCTAGTCTAGGACAGGACTTCTACGAGCAGTACTTC
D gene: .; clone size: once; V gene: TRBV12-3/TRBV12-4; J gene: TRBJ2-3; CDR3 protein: CASSTGSSDTQYF; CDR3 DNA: TGTGCCAGCAGTACAGGGTCGTCAGATACGCAGTATTTT
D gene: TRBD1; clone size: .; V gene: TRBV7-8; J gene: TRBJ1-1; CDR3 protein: CASSSDRVAFF; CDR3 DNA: TGTGCCAGCAGCTCAGACAGGGTCGCTTTCTTT
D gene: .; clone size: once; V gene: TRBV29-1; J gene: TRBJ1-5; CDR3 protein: CSVEDSGSGPQHF; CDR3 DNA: TGCAGCGTTGAAGATTCCGGGTCTGGGCCCCAGCATTTT
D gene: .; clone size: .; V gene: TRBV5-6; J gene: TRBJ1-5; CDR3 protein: CASSSGRGNQPQHF; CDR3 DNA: TGTGCCAGCAGCTCAGGGCGGGGTAATCAGCCCCAGCATTTT
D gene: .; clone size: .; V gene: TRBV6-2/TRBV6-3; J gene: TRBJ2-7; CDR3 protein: CASSFPGGFYYEQYF; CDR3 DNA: TGTGCCAGCAGTTTCCCCGGTGGATTCTACTACGAGCAGTACTTC
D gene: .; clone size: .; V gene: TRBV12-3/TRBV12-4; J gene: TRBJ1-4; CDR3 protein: CASSHDSVGNEKLFF; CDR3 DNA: TGTGCCAGCAGCCACGACAGCGTGGGTAATGAAAAACTGTTTTTT
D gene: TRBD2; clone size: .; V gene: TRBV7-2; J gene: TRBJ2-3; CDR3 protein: CASSLGGGGDTQYF; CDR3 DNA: TGTGCCAGCAGCTTGGGTGGGGGGGGAGATACGCAGTATTTT
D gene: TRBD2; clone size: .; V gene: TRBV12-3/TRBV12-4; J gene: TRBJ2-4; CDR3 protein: CAIPPRCGGAKNIQYF; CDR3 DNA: TGTGCCATTCCTCCTAGGTGCGGGGGGGCCAAAAACATTCAGTACTTC
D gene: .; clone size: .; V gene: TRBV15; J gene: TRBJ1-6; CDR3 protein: CATSRHRSPLLTLHF; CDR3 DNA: TGTGCCACCAGCAGGCATCGGTCGCCCCTATTAACCCTCCACTTT
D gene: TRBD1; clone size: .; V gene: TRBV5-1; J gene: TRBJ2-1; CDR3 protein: CASGQGAPDNEQFF; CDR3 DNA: TGCGCCAGCGGTCAGGGGGCGCCGGACAATGAGCAGTTCTTC
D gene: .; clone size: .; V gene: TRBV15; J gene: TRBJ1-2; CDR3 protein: CATSRGPSGQGAGYTF; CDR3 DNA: TGTGCCACCAGCAGAGGCCCGTCGGGACAAGGAGCTGGCTACACCTTC
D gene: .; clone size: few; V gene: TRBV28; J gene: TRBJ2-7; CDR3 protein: CASTHPGFSQYF; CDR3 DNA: TGTGCCAGCACCCACCCGGGGTTCTCCCAGTACTTC
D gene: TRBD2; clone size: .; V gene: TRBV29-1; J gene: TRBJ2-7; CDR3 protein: CSVSWTSGYEQYF; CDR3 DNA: TGCAGCGTTTCATGGACTAGCGGCTACGAGCAGTACTTC
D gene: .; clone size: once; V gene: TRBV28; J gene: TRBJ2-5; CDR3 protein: CASSSTDSQETQYF; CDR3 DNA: TGTGCCAGCAGTTCCACGGACAGCCAAGAGACCCAGTACTTC
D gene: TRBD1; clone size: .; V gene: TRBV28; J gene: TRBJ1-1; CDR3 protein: CASSLGTVEAFF; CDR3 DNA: TGTGCCAGCAGTTTAGGGACAGTTGAAGCTTTCTTT
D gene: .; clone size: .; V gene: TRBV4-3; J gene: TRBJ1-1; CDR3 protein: CASSQAWDGTEAFF; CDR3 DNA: TGCGCCAGCAGCCAAGCGTGGGACGGCACTGAAGCTTTCTTT
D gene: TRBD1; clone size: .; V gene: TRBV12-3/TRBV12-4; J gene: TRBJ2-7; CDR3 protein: CASSLTGNDEQYF; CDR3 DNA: TGTGCCAGCAGTTTGACAGGGAACGACGAGCAGTACTTC
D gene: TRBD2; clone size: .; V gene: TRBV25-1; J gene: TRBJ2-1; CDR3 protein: CASSALAGPYNEQFF; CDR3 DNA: TGTGCCAGCAGTGCTCTAGCGGGGCCGTACAATGAGCAGTTCTTC
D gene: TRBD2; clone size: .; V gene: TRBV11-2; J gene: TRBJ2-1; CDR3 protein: CASSLHGLAGDYNEQFF; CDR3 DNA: TGTGCCAGCAGCTTACATGGGCTAGCGGGGGATTACAATGAGCAGTTCTTC
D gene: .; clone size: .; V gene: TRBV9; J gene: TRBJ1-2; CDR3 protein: CASSEGRNYGYTF; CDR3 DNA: TGTGCCAGCAGCGAAGGAAGGAACTATGGCTACACCTTC
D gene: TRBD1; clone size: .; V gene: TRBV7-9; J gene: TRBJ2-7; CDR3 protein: CASSLEPGQGAYEQYF; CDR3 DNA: TGTGCCAGCAGCTTAGAACCGGGACAGGGGGCCTACGAGCAGTACTTC
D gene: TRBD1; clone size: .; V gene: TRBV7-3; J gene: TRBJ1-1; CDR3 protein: CASSSTGQMNTEAFF; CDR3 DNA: TGTGCCAGCAGCTCTACGGGACAGATGAACACTGAAGCTTTCTTT